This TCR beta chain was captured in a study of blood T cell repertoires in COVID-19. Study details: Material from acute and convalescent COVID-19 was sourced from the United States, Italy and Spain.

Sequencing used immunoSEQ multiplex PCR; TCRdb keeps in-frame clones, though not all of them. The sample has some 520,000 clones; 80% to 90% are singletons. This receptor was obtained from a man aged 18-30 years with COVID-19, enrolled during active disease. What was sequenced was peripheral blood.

CDR3 protein: CASSLDIAAGTDTQYF. CDR3 sequence (DNA): TGTGCCAGCAGCTTAGATATAGCGGCGGGCACAGATACGCAGTATTTT. The chain recombines TRBV11-3 with TRBJ2-3, with D maybe TRBD2 (6 bases). Germline CDR1 and CDR2: SGHNT and YENEEA. This CDR3 has 16 residues. Trimming took 0 bases from V and 1 from J, leaving 11 bases between them.